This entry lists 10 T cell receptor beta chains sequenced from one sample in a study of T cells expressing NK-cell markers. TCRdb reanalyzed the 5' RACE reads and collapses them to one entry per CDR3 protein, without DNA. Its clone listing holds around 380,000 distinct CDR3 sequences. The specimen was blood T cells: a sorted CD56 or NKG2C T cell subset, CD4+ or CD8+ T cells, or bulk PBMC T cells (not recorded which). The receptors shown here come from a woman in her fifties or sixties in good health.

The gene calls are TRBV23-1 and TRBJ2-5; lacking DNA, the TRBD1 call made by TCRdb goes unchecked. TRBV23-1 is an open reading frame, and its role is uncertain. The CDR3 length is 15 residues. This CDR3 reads CASSRTKGDLSREYF.

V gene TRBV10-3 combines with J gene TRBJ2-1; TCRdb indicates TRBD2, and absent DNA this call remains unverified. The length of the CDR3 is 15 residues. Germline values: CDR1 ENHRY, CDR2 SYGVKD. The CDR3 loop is CAISGEGGPYNEQFF.

CDR3 residues: CASSQDEGQNYEQYF. This chain links TRBV4-2 with TRBJ2-7. The germline V gene has CDR1 LGHNA and CDR2 YNFKEQ. The CDR3 runs 15 residues.

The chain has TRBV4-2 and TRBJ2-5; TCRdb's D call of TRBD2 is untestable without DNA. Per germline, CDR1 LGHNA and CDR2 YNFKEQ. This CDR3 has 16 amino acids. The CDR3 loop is CASSPRGGVGQETQYF.

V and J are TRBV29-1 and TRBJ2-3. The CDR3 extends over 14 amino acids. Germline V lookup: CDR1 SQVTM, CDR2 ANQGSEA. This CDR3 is CSVRRLQRTDTQYF.

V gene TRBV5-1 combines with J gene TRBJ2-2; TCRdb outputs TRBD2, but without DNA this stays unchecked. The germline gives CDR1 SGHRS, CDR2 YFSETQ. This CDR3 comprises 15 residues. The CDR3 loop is CASSEERGRTGELFF.

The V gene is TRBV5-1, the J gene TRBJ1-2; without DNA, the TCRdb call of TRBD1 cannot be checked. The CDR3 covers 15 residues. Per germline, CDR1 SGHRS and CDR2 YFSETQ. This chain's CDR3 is CASSLLRGEDYGYTF. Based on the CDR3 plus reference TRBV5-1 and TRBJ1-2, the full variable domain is KAGVTQTPRYLIKTRGQQVTLSCSPISGHRSVSWYQQTPGQGLQFLFEYFSETQRNKGNFPGRFSGRQFSNSRSEMNVSTLELGDSALYLCASSLLRGEDYGYTFGSGTRLTVV.

CDR3 loop: CASSELVTGELFF. This chain joins TRBV10-1 and TRBJ2-2. The CDR3 runs to 13 residues. Germline CDR1 and CDR2: WNHNN and SYGVQD (reference sequence).

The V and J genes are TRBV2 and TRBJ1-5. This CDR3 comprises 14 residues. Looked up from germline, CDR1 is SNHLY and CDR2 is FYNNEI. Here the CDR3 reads CASSEDGPDQPQHF.

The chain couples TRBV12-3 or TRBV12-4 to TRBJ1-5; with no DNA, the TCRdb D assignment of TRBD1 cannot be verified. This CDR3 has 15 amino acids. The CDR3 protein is CASSVGQIRSQPQHF.